The rows below give T cell receptor beta chains drawn from one sample of a study of blood T cell repertoires in COVID-19. This table comes from immunoSEQ multiplex PCR, and its TCRdb copy is limited to in-frame clones, with some not included. The data show roughly 300,000 clones, around 81% seen once. Material for sequencing was peripheral blood. The receptors derive from a woman aged 60-75 years with active or convalescent COVID-19. CDR3s include the opening cysteine and the closing phenylalanine or tryptophan. The order of the fields is V gene, D gene, clone size, J gene, CDR3 length, CDR3 DNA, CDR3 protein. D genes are given only for firm matches. For some rows the clone size is stated as once, few or many, or as a class when expanded; others skip it.

TRBV11-3	TRBD1	.	TRBJ2-6	17	TGTGCCAGCAGCCCCGGGACAGCAACTGGTGGGGCCAACGTCCTGACTTTC	CASSPGTATGGANVLTF
TRBV7-3	TRBD2	.	TRBJ2-3	15	TGTGCCAGCAGCTTAGGCGGGGGGCGCACAGATACGCAGTATTTT	CASSLGGGRTDTQYF
TRBV5-1	.	.	TRBJ1-5	15	TGCGCCAGCACCGAGACCGGGACAAGCAATCAGCCCCAGCATTTT	CASTETGTSNQPQHF
TRBV6-5	TRBD2	.	TRBJ2-3	15	TGTGCCACCACGACTAGCGGGGGGATCACAGATACGCAGTATTTT	CATTTSGGITDTQYF
TRBV14	TRBD1	.	TRBJ2-1	14	TGTGCCAGCAGCCGTAACCGACAGGGGAATGAGCAGTTCTTC	CASSRNRQGNEQFF
TRBV5-1	TRBD1	.	TRBJ2-3	16	TGCGCCAGCAGCTTACCAGGGGGCGCAAGCACAGATACGCAGTATTTT	CASSLPGGASTDTQYF
TRBV6-2/TRBV6-3	TRBD2	.	TRBJ2-3	17	TGTGCCAGCAGACCTCCGGGACTAGCGGGGGGTAGGGATACGCAGTATTTT	CASRPPGLAGGRDTQYF
TRBV18	TRBD1	.	TRBJ1-5	16	TGTGCCAGCTCAACCGGGACAGGGGCTTTCAATCAGCCCCAGCATTTT	CASSTGTGAFNQPQHF
TRBV3-1/TRBV3-2	.	.	TRBJ2-3	16	TGTGCCAGCAGCCGTCCTTTATCGACTGGCACAGATACGCAGTATTTT	CASSRPLSTGTDTQYF
TRBV7-9	TRBD1	.	TRBJ1-6	15	TGTGCCAGCAGCTTATGGGACAGGGCCAATTCACCCCTCCACTTT	CASSLWDRANSPLHF
TRBV6-5	.	few	TRBJ1-1	13	TGTGCCAGCAGTCTCGCCGGGGGGTCCGAAGCTTTCTTT	CASSLAGGSEAFF
TRBV29-1	TRBD1	few	TRBJ1-2	16	TGCAGCGTTGAAGAACGACAGGGGATCGGGGGGAGAAGCTACACCTTC	CSVEERQGIGGRSYTF
TRBV2	TRBD2	.	TRBJ2-7	14	TGTGCCAGCGCGGGACTAGCGGGGGCTTACGAGCAGTACTTC	CASAGLAGAYEQYF
TRBV7-3	TRBD1	many	TRBJ2-2	14	TGTGCCAGCAGCCGGGACAGGGGTACCGGGGAGCTGTTTTTT	CASSRDRGTGELFF
TRBV9	.	.	TRBJ1-3	15	TGTGCCAGCGCGAGGTACCCCGGCTCTGGAAACACCATATATTTT	CASARYPGSGNTIYF
TRBV6-5	TRBD1	.	TRBJ1-1	14	TGTGCCACCAGATCTCCTACAGGGGACACTGAAGCTTTCTTT	CATRSPTGDTEAFF
TRBV7-9	.	.	TRBJ2-7	14	TGTGCCAGCAGCCCCGCGTTAGAGGGTTACGAGCAGTACTTC	CASSPALEGYEQYF
TRBV27	TRBD2	.	TRBJ2-3	12	TGTGCCAGCAGACGGGGGGCAGATACGCAGTATTTT	CASRRGADTQYF
TRBV27	.	.	TRBJ1-2	15	TGTGCCAGCAGTTTATCGGCCAGGGAAAGGGGTGGCTACACCTTC	CASSLSARERGGYTF
TRBV6-5	TRBD2	.	TRBJ2-7	15	TGTGCCAGCAGTCTACGGGGCGGGGGGGCTCTCGAGCAGTACTTC	CASSLRGGGALEQYF
TRBV6-5	.	.	TRBJ1-2	15	TGTGCCAGCAGCCCCGGGGAGGGTGTGATCTATGGCTACACCTTC	CASSPGEGVIYGYTF
TRBV5-1	TRBD2	few	TRBJ2-3	15	TGCGCCAGCAGCTTGTCGCGGGGGGGCCTCGATACGCAGTATTTT	CASSLSRGGLDTQYF
TRBV7-6	.	.	TRBJ1-5	17	TGTGCCAGCAGCTTAGGGCGCGGGGGGGCTAGCAATCAGCCCCAGCATTTT	CASSLGRGGASNQPQHF
TRBV19	TRBD1	.	TRBJ2-3	15	TGTGCCACCGCGACAGGGTCGGCAGACACAGATACGCAGTATTTT	CATATGSADTDTQYF
TRBV14	TRBD2	few	TRBJ2-2	14	TGTGCCAGCAGCGCCCCGCGGGGGACCGGGGAGCTGTTTTTT	CASSAPRGTGELFF
TRBV28	.	.	TRBJ1-2	14	TGTGCCAGCAGTCCCCGGGGGGGGATCTATGGCTACACCTTC	CASSPRGGIYGYTF
TRBV28	TRBD1	many	TRBJ1-5	16	TGTGCCAGCAGTTTACGTTCCAGGGGGCGCAGTCAGCCCCAGCATTTT	CASSLRSRGRSQPQHF
TRBV4-2	.	few	TRBJ2-7	15	TGTGCCAGCAGCCAAGGTACCAGGGCTGCCTACGAGCAGTACTTC	CASSQGTRAAYEQYF
TRBV4-2	TRBD1	.	TRBJ2-7	14	TGTGCCAGCAGCCCGGGACAGGGGGACTACGAGCAGTACTTC	CASSPGQGDYEQYF
TRBV7-6	TRBD2	.	TRBJ2-1	15	TGTGCCAGCAGCTTAGCGGTTGCGGGGGACAATGAGCAGTTCTTC	CASSLAVAGDNEQFF
TRBV27	.	.	TRBJ1-5	14	TGTGCCAGCAAGCTACAGGGATTCAATCAGCCCCAGCATTTT	CASKLQGFNQPQHF
TRBV9	TRBD2	.	TRBJ2-2	15	TGTGCCAGCAGCGTAGTGGGCGGGGGAGCCGGGGAGCTGTTTTTT	CASSVVGGGAGELFF
TRBV24-1	.	.	TRBJ1-6	20	TGTGCCACCAGTGATTTGCACAGTATAAGCCGACTAACTAAAAATTCACCCCTCCACTTT	CATSDLHSISRLTKNSPLHF
TRBV6-5	.	few	TRBJ1-5	14	TGTGCCGTCTCGAGGGGGGGCAGCAATCAGCCCCAGCATTTT	CAVSRGGSNQPQHF
TRBV4-3	.	.	TRBJ1-4	16	TGCGCCAGCAGCCAAGTGGTATGGGGGCCGGGTGAAAAACTGTTTTTT	CASSQVVWGPGEKLFF
TRBV7-2	TRBD1	few	TRBJ2-7	16	TGTGCCAGCAGCCCATCCGGACAGGGGAGGTCCTACGAGCAGTACTTC	CASSPSGQGRSYEQYF
TRBV7-2	.	.	TRBJ1-4	12	TGTGCCAGCAGCTTAGCCGATGAAAAACTGTTTTTT	CASSLADEKLFF
TRBV27	.	.	TRBJ1-1	13	TGTGCCAGCAGTTCAGGGCGAAACACTGAAGCTTTCTTT	CASSSGRNTEAFF
TRBV19	.	.	TRBJ1-5	14	TGTGCCAGTAGCGCGGGGGGGCGCGGTCAGCCCCAGCATTTT	CASSAGGRGQPQHF
TRBV27	.	.	TRBJ1-2	12	TGTGCCAGCAGTTCCGGGGTCTCTGGCTACACCTTC	CASSSGVSGYTF
TRBV27	.	.	TRBJ1-2	13	TGTGCCAGCAGTTTCGACAGGAGCTATGGCTACACCTTC	CASSFDRSYGYTF
TRBV2	TRBD2	.	TRBJ2-1	14	TGTGCCAGCCCTAGCGGAGCTTCTCACGATGAGCAGTTCTTC	CASPSGASHDEQFF
TRBV30	.	.	TRBJ1-1	15	TGTGCCTGGAGTGGACTCACAGGGTTGGACACTGAAGCTTTCTTT	CAWSGLTGLDTEAFF
TRBV7-8	.	.	TRBJ1-2	13	TGTGCCAGCAGCTTAGATCCCAGCTATGGCTACACCTTC	CASSLDPSYGYTF
TRBV2	TRBD1	.	TRBJ1-6	15	TGTGCCAGCACCCCAACCGGGACAGAGAATTCACCCCTCCACTTT	CASTPTGTENSPLHF
TRBV3-1/TRBV3-2	.	.	TRBJ2-2	13	TGTGCCAGCAGCCCCCTCCACACCGGGGAGCTGTTTTTT	CASSPLHTGELFF
TRBV3-1/TRBV3-2	TRBD1	.	TRBJ1-4	14	TGTGCCAGCAGCCAAAAGGGGGCGGAGGAAAAACTGTTTTTT	CASSQKGAEEKLFF
TRBV27	.	.	TRBJ2-7	16	TGTGCCAGCAGTTTTGCAGGGGACCCTCAATCCTACGAGCAGTACTTC	CASSFAGDPQSYEQYF
TRBV12-5	TRBD1	.	TRBJ2-5	15	TGTGCTAGTGGTTTGGGAACCGGGACAGGGAGCACCCAGTACTTC	CASGLGTGTGSTQYF
TRBV7-6	.	.	TRBJ1-6	14	TGTGCCAGCAGCTACATATCGGAGAATTCACCCCTCCACTTT	CASSYISENSPLHF
TRBV19	.	.	TRBJ1-4	15	TGTGCCAGTAGTCAGGGAAGTCTGGAAAATGAAAAACTGTTTTTT	CASSQGSLENEKLFF
TRBV30	.	.	TRBJ1-5	13	TGTGCCTGGAGTGTACAGGGCAATCAGCCCCAGCATTTT	CAWSVQGNQPQHF
TRBV6-1	TRBD2	.	TRBJ2-3	16	TGTGCCAGCAGTGTACTAGCGGGGGGTGACACAGATACGCAGTATTTT	CASSVLAGGDTDTQYF
TRBV7-2	TRBD2	.	TRBJ2-5	15	TGTGCCAGCAGCTTGTTAGCGGGACTACAAGAGACCCAGTACTTC	CASSLLAGLQETQYF